These 21 T cell receptor beta chains were all obtained from the same sample, sequenced in a study of cytomegalovirus exposure and HLA in healthy donors. A multiplex PCR was run with 60 Vbeta primers and 13 Jbeta primers. The repertoire was sequenced with immunoSEQ multiplex PCR; TCRdb's copy has only in-frame clones and lacks some. The sample carries 90,000 to 140,000 clones, over 65% recorded once. The material sequenced was PBMCs. The receptors come from a man aged 40-50 years in good health and CMV-seropositive.

This chain joins TRBV4-3 and TRBJ1-1; TRBD1 matches at 7 bases. V lost 1 base to trimming and J lost 5 bases; unmatched junction nucleotides: 4. The CDR3 is 14 amino acids. Germline CDR1 LGHNA, CDR2 YSLEER. The CDR3 coding sequence is TGCGCCAGCAGCCAAGGACAGGGAGGAACTGAAGCTTTCTTT. This gives the protein CASSQGQGGTEAFF.

The rearrangement uses TRBV19 and TRBJ1-2; tentative D call: TRBD1 (6 bases). CDR3 length: 17 residues. Trimming shortened V by 4 bases and J by 2 bases, and 20 bases separated the two germline ends. The germline CDR1 and CDR2 sequences are LNHDA and SQIVND (reference sequence). CDR3 amino acids: CASSRSYESGANYGYTF. The CDR3 bases are TGTGCCAGTAGTAGGTCGTATGAGTCAGGGGCAAACTATGGCTACACCTTC.

The chain has TRBV6-5 and TRBJ2-1; no reliable D call. The V end lost 7 bases, the J end lost 0 bases, and 7 bases lay between the germline ends. The germline V gene encodes CDR1 MNHEY and CDR2 SVGAGI. This CDR3 contains 13 residues. CDR3 in DNA: TGTGCCAGCACCGGAGACTCCTACAATGAGCAGTTCTTC. Translated: CASTGDSYNEQFF.

The J gene is TRBJ1-3, the V gene TRBV9, with 9 positions matching TRBD1. This CDR3 contains 15 residues. CDR1 and CDR2 (germline): SGDLS, YYNGEE. J was trimmed by 4 bases and V by 3 bases; bases with no gene match: 5. The CDR3 is CASSADRGLGNTIYF. CDR3 sequence (DNA): TGTGCCAGCAGCGCGGACAGGGGTTTAGGAAACACCATATATTTT.

This chain connects TRBV5-4 to TRBJ1-5; D is unresolved. CDR1 and CDR2 from the germline V gene are SGHNT and YYREEE (reference sequence). The V end was cut by 0 bases, the J end by 6 bases, with 4 bases between. This CDR3 has 12 residues. The CDR3 protein is CASSLAGQPQHF. CDR3 in DNA: TGTGCCAGCAGCTTGGCCGGTCAGCCCCAGCATTTT.

The J gene is TRBJ1-2, the V gene TRBV10-3; D ambiguous. This CDR3 contains 13 residues. Trimming pared 0 bases from V and 4 bases from J, leaving 6 bases between. Germline V gene lookup returns CDR1 ENHRY and CDR2 SYGVKD. CDR3 DNA sequence: TGTGCCATCAGTGAGTCGCTAAGCTATGGCTACACCTTC. It translates to CAISESLSYGYTF.

The chain is built from TRBV15 and TRBJ2-4; TRBD2 is a possible D gene (7 bases). This CDR3 comprises 14 residues. V was shortened by 8 bases and J by 5 bases, with 16 bases between the two germline ends. Germline V gene sequence: CDR1 LNHNV, CDR2 YYDKDF (reference sequence). CDR3 sequence: CATRWGGGENIQYF. The CDR3, as DNA: TGTGCCACCCGCTGGGGAGGGGGTGAAAACATTCAGTACTTC.

This sequence joins TRBV7-8 and TRBJ2-7; 9 bases fit TRBD1. This CDR3 is 16 amino acids long. J gave up 3 bases and V 3 bases, and 9 bases lay outside the gene matches. Germline values: CDR1 SGHVS, CDR2 FQNEAQ. The CDR3 protein is CASSLKRTGEDYEQYF. In nucleotides, the CDR3 is TGTGCCAGCAGCTTGAAACGGACAGGGGAAGACTACGAGCAGTACTTC.

The rearrangement uses TRBV28 and TRBJ2-1; 8 nucleotides align to TRBD1. V lost 2 bases, J lost 9 bases, and 6 bases stayed unmatched. CDR1 is MDHEN, CDR2 SYDVKM, per germline. This CDR3 region has 14 residues. The CDR3 loop is CASSLMDRVREQFF. The CDR3 nucleotides read TGTGCCAGCAGTTTAATGGACAGGGTACGTGAGCAGTTCTTC.

This rearrangement joins TRBV7-3 to TRBJ1-3; 7 bases match TRBD1. The germline V gene has CDR1 SGHTA and CDR2 FQGTGA. The CDR3 consists of 15 residues. Germline trimming cut 6 bases from V and 4 bases from J; bases unmatched to any gene: 9. The DNA of the CDR3 is TGTGCCAGCAGTAACACAGGGGCTCCGGGAAACACCATATATTTT. Its protein is CASSNTGAPGNTIYF.

V gene TRBV30 combines with J gene TRBJ1-2; 7 positions agree with TRBD1. CDR1 and CDR2 from the germline V gene are GTSNPN and SVGIG (reference sequence). J lost 6 bases, V lost 4 bases, and 8 bases had no gene match. This CDR3 is built from 13 residues. The CDR3, as DNA: TGTGCCTGGAATCCGGTCGGGACAGATGGCTACACCTTC. This encodes CAWNPVGTDGYTF.

The genes are TRBV30 and TRBJ1-6; D is undetermined. The CDR3 runs to 15 residues. V lost 2 bases to trimming and J lost 7 bases, with 15 bases between them. Germline-derived CDR1 and CDR2 are GTSNPN and SVGIG (reference sequence). CDR3 DNA: TGTGCCTGGAGTAGTACCGGCTTCGGGAATTCACCCCTCCACTTT. The encoded protein is CAWSSTGFGNSPLHF.

The chain's CDR3 is CASSQDRGGTAGNTIYF. CDR3 DNA sequence: TGTGCCAGCAGCCAAGATCGTGGTGGGACAGCCGGAAACACCATATATTTT. This rearrangement joins TRBV4-2 to TRBJ1-3; 7 nucleotides align to TRBD1. Trimming cost V 0 bases and J 4 bases; bases outside gene matches: 9. This CDR3 is built from 17 residues. Germline V CDR1 and CDR2: LGHNA, YNFKEQ.

The rearrangement joins TRBV7-2 to TRBJ1-5, with D unresolved. The CDR3 has 15 amino acids. V was cut by 6 bases and J by 9 bases, with 21 bases left in between. Germline V gene data show CDR1 as SGHTA and CDR2 as FQGNSA. This CDR3 reads CASSDYFSVSSPQHF. DNA for the CDR3: TGTGCCAGCAGTGACTACTTCTCGGTGTCGTCGCCCCAGCATTTT.

The CDR3 is CASSSLTGVWGEKLFF. In DNA, the CDR3 is TGTGCCAGCAGTTCCCTGACAGGGGTCTGGGGTGAAAAACTGTTTTTT. This sequence joins TRBV28 and TRBJ1-4, with TRBD1 identical over 8 bases. Germline V gives CDR1 MDHEN, CDR2 SYDVKM. The CDR3 extends over 16 amino acids. Trimming removed 4 bases from V and 7 bases from J; junction bases left unmatched: 11.

A few counts support this clone. V is TRBV10-2 and J is TRBJ1-1; D gene unclear. The CDR3 is 15 residues long. The germline V gene encodes CDR1 WSHSY and CDR2 SAAADI. V was trimmed by 6 bases and J by 8 bases, leaving 22 bases between them. The CDR3 protein is CASRFTGLPRSEAFF. The DNA for the CDR3 is TGCGCCAGCAGATTTACCGGACTCCCGCGTTCCGAAGCTTTCTTT.

Remarks on this clone: A junction boundary mismatches the germline segment, possibly from a read error. The CDR3, as DNA: TGTGCCAGCTCAAGGTGGCAGGGGATTCAAAACAGTCAGTACTTC. Its protein product is CASSRWQGIQNSQYF. V is TRBV2 and J is TRBJ2-4, with TRBD1 as a possible D gene (6 bases). The CDR3 has 15 residues. Germline V gene sequence: CDR1 SNHLY, CDR2 FYNNEI.

The V gene is TRBV27, the J gene TRBJ1-6; TRBD1 might be the D (5 bases). Germline V gene data show CDR1 as MNHEY and CDR2 as SMNVEV (reference sequence). With 0 bases removed from V and 3 bases from J, the gap between germline ends came to 9 bases. The CDR3 runs 16 residues. This CDR3 is CASSLSTDSYNSPLHF. The CDR3 DNA reads as TGTGCCAGCAGTTTATCGACAGACAGCTATAATTCACCCCTCCACTTT.

J is TRBJ2-2 and V is TRBV7-9; D is undetermined. Germline values: CDR1 SEHNR, CDR2 FQNEAQ (reference sequence). Trimming took 6 bases from V and 5 from J, leaving 10 bases between them. This CDR3 region has 13 residues. Written as DNA, the CDR3 is TGTGCCAGCAGACCCCACTCGACCGGGGAGCTGTTTTTT. This codes for CASRPHSTGELFF.

V and J are TRBV19 and TRBJ1-5; D gene unclear. This CDR3 spans 15 amino acids. Per the germline V gene, CDR1 is LNHDA and CDR2 is SQIVND (reference sequence). Trimming left V 1 base short and J 0 bases short, with 7 bases between. This chain's CDR3 is CASSIGGYSNQPQHF. The DNA of the CDR3 is TGTGCCAGTAGTATAGGAGGTTATAGCAATCAGCCCCAGCATTTT.

This chain connects TRBV28 to TRBJ1-2, with D perhaps TRBD1 (5 bases). Germline CDR1 is MDHEN and CDR2 is SYDVKM. V lost 3 bases and J lost 7, with 18 bases in between. This CDR3 contains 15 residues. In DNA, the CDR3 is TGTGCCAGCAGTTTCGGAGTACAGGCGTTCGGTGGCTACACCTTC. This codes for CASSFGVQAFGGYTF.